The rows below give T cell receptor beta chains drawn from one sample of a study of identifying expanded T cells in peripheral blood. Assay used: immunoSEQ multiplex PCR; TCRdb lists only in-frame clones, some missing. The repertoire has around 63,000 clones, approximately 89% of them found once; the top ten carry around 4.8%. The specimen sequenced was blood. The origin of the receptors is a person aged 18 to 70 in good health. Each CDR3 is given with its conserved first and last residue. Fields, in order: D gene, J gene, clone size, V gene, CDR3 protein. D genes are given only for firm matches. Not every row has a clone size; where given, it reads once, few, many or a size class.

>.|TRBJ2-7|.|TRBV5-1
CASSLGAATPHEQYF
>.|TRBJ2-7|.|TRBV29-1
CSVSSDSTYEQYF
>TRBD2|TRBJ2-7|.|TRBV2
CASSEALQRGSRSYEQYF
>.|TRBJ2-2|.|TRBV5-4
CASSLPTGKNTGELFF
>.|TRBJ1-4|.|TRBV5-1
CASSLSRRTTNEKLFF
>.|TRBJ1-3|.|TRBV9
CASSVEGNTIYF
>.|TRBJ2-7|.|TRBV7-9
CASSLPAGHPGPFYEQYF
>TRBD1|TRBJ2-3|once|TRBV4-3
CASSRIGTGNPDTQYF
>.|TRBJ2-3|.|TRBV10-1
CASSDPSTADTQYF
>.|TRBJ1-1|.|TRBV5-5
CASTIGRAGDTEAFF
>TRBD2|TRBJ2-2|.|TRBV9
CASSPGLANTGELFF
>.|TRBJ2-1|.|TRBV2
CASKVNEQFF
>.|TRBJ2-5|.|TRBV5-4
CASSLVSGEETQYF
>TRBD1|TRBJ2-2|.|TRBV5-1
CASSLGTGNTGELFF
>TRBD1|TRBJ1-1|.|TRBV28
CASSPRQGNTEAFF
>TRBD1|TRBJ2-7|.|TRBV19
CASIPRDRGKEYEQYF
>.|TRBJ2-3|.|TRBV28
CASTHQGTDTQYF
>.|TRBJ1-4|.|TRBV9
CASSVGGVNEKLFF
>.|TRBJ2-3|.|TRBV2
CASRSDTDTQYF
>.|TRBJ2-1|.|TRBV7-3
CASSVDGSYNEQFF
>TRBD1|TRBJ2-5|.|TRBV9
CASSDKGQGSGETQYF
>.|TRBJ2-1|.|TRBV21-1
CASSKGLGLLSYNEQFF
>.|TRBJ2-2|.|TRBV6-5
CASSYEANTGELFF
>TRBD1|TRBJ2-6|.|TRBV2
CASSPTGGAGANVLTF
>TRBD1|TRBJ1-1|.|TRBV6-5
CASRGGGFEAFF
>.|TRBJ2-3|.|TRBV5-1
CASSLNRGRVTDTQYF
>.|TRBJ1-2|.|TRBV30
CAWSGHTQNYGYTF
>TRBD2|TRBJ2-2|.|TRBV5-4
CASSSRGGITNTGELFF
>.|TRBJ2-5|.|TRBV15
CATSRGSNQQETQYF
>TRBD1|TRBJ2-5|.|TRBV19
CASSPTTGEETQYF
>.|TRBJ2-3|.|TRBV30
CAWNRDVTDTQYF
>TRBD2|TRBJ2-1|.|TRBV10-1
CASSEQIAGGYNEQFF
>TRBD2|TRBJ2-5|.|TRBV27
CASSFSSGGTQYF
>TRBD2|TRBJ2-3|.|TRBV29-1
CSVELAGVGGTDTQYF
>TRBD1|TRBJ1-5|.|TRBV19
CASSMLGQGNQPQHF
>.|TRBJ2-1|.|TRBV5-4
CASSLVERGDNEQFF
>.|TRBJ2-7|.|TRBV18
CASSPGLSRSDEQYF
>.|TRBJ2-1|.|TRBV11-2
CASSLSHGQFNEQFF
>.|TRBJ1-5|.|TRBV5-6
CASSSRGPPQHF
>TRBD1|TRBJ1-5|.|TRBV10-3
CATSGGASNQPQHF
>.|TRBJ2-7|.|TRBV7-6
CASSLALGGSEQYF
>TRBD1|TRBJ1-4|once|TRBV6-6
CAAGQSNEKLFF
>TRBD1|TRBJ1-3|.|TRBV10-1
CAKGPTGRSGNTIYF
>.|TRBJ1-1|.|TRBV5-1
CASSPEAVPNTEAFF
>.|TRBJ1-1|.|TRBV6-1
CASMGGTEAFF
>TRBD1|TRBJ2-5|.|TRBV9
CASSPGTDQETQYF
>TRBD2|TRBJ2-3|.|TRBV5-6
CAGSRTTSYSTDTQYF
>.|TRBJ1-1|.|TRBV18
CASSPPGHANTEAFF
>.|TRBJ2-3|.|TRBV6-1
CASRIPGGTDTQYF
>TRBD1|TRBJ1-1|.|TRBV19
CASSITGVNTEAFF